These 20 T cell receptor beta chains were sequenced from one sample in a study of T cell responses to AZD1222 COVID-19 vaccine. The table came from immunoSEQ multiplex PCR; TCRdb's copy has only in-frame clones and leaves some out. The sample carries 130,000 to 150,000 clones, 90% to 95% recorded once. The sample consisted of peripheral blood, taken on day 0 of AZD1222 vaccination. These receptors all stem from an adult in good health.

This clone is a singleton in its sample. The chain combines TRBV2 with TRBJ1-1, with D perhaps matching TRBD1 (5 bases). Germline-derived CDR1 and CDR2 are SNHLY and FYNNEI. This CDR3 contains 14 residues. V was shortened by 6 bases and J by 2 bases, with 13 bases between the two germline ends. CDR3 DNA sequence: TGTGCCAGCAGCCCCCGGACACTTAACACTGAAGCTTTCTTT. It encodes CASSPRTLNTEAFF. Drawing the rest from reference TRBV2 and TRBJ1-1, the complete variable domain is EPEVTQTPSHQVTQMGQEVILRCVPISNHLYFYWYRQILGQKVEFLVSFYNNEISEKSEIFDDQFSVERPDGSNFTLKIRSTKLEDSAMYFCASSPRTLNTEAFFGQGTRLTVV.

This chain joins TRBV11-3 and TRBJ1-3; the D gene is possibly TRBD1 (6 bases). With 1 base removed from V and 2 bases from J, the gap between germline ends came to 9 bases. The germline V gene has CDR1 SGHNT and CDR2 YENEEA. The CDR3 is 15 residues long. CDR3 in amino acids: CASSLGTAPGNTIYF. The CDR3 nucleotides read TGTGCCAGCAGCTTAGGGACAGCTCCTGGAAACACCATATATTTT.

The V call is TRBV19, the J call TRBJ1-5; 9 positions agree with TRBD1. The V and J ends lost 9 bases and 2 bases, in that order; junction bases with no gene match: 8. Per the germline V gene, CDR1 is LNHDA and CDR2 is SQIVND (reference sequence). The CDR3 runs 15 residues. The CDR3 region has the DNA TGTGCCAGCACTACAGGGGGCGCGGGCAATCAGCCCCAGCATTTT. Translating gives CASTTGGAGNQPQHF.

A single count supports this clone. The chain has TRBV6-5 and TRBJ1-4; D remains ambiguous. CDR1 and CDR2 (germline): MNHEY, SVGAGI. Trimming took off 6 bases at V and 6 bases at J, with 14 bases between the two ends. CDR3 length: 14 residues. The CDR3 is CASRATTVYEKLFF. For the CDR3, the DNA is TGTGCCAGCAGGGCGACAACCGTGTATGAAAAACTGTTTTTT.

The chain links TRBV7-9 to TRBJ1-2; 7 bases agree with TRBD1. The CDR3 consists of 16 residues. Germline CDR1 reads SEHNR; CDR2 reads FQNEAQ (reference sequence). The V gene end was trimmed by 7 bases and the J gene end by 8 bases; junction bases not matched to a gene: 19. The DNA for the CDR3 is TGTGCCAGCAACCCTCCACTCTCAGGGGGGCTGCAAGGCTACACCTTC. It yields the protein CASNPPLSGGLQGYTF.

The chain carries TRBV7-8 and TRBJ1-1; no clear D gene. The CDR3 totals 17 residues. Germline CDR1 and CDR2: SGHVS and FQNEAQ. V lost 5 bases and J lost 0, with 19 bases in between. As DNA, the CDR3 is TGTGCCAGCAGCCCCACCTACCTGGAAGGAATGAACACTGAAGCTTTCTTT. It codes for CASSPTYLEGMNTEAFF.

CDR3 in DNA: TGCGCCAGCAGTTCTAAGACAGGGACCACTGAAGCTTTCTTT. Translated, it gives CASSSKTGTTEAFF. The chain links TRBV10-1 to TRBJ1-1, with 7 bases fitting TRBD1. Unmatched junction bases numbered 7, after V lost 5 bases and J lost 4 bases. This CDR3 contains 14 residues. Germline CDR1 reads WNHNN; CDR2 reads SYGVQD (reference sequence).

V is TRBV2 and J is TRBJ1-5; no definite D call. Between the trimmed V and J ends, which lost 6 bases and 6 bases, there was a span of 12 bases. Germline values: CDR1 SNHLY, CDR2 FYNNEI. The CDR3 length is 13 residues. In DNA, the CDR3 is TGTGCCAGCAGGGGCAGATCATTTCAGCCCCAGCATTTT. Protein product: CASRGRSFQPQHF.

The chain employs TRBV7-3 and TRBJ1-1, with D hard to call. Between the trimmed V and J ends, which lost 2 bases and 5 bases, there was a span of 15 bases. The CDR3 contains 15 residues. Germline assignment: CDR1 SGHTA and CDR2 FQGTGA. Written as DNA, the CDR3 is TGTGCCAGCAGCTTATACCCGCCTCCCGGGACTGAAGCTTTCTTT. Protein: CASSLYPPPGTEAFF.

This chain links TRBV6-4 with TRBJ2-1; D might be TRBD2 (6 bases). The CDR3 is 15 residues long. The V end lost 5 bases, the J end lost 0 bases, and 11 bases lay between the germline ends. Germline CDR1 and CDR2: MRHNA and SNTAGT. CDR3 residues: CASSPRGNSYNEQFF. The CDR3 nucleotides read TGTGCCAGCAGTCCCCGCGGGAACTCCTACAATGAGCAGTTCTTC.

The chain couples TRBV6-5 to TRBJ2-7; 7 bases fit TRBD1. This CDR3 is built from 16 residues. Looked up from germline, CDR1 is MNHEY and CDR2 is SVGAGI. Unmatched junction bases numbered 10, after V lost 0 bases and J lost 5 bases. The chain's CDR3 is CASSYSRRTGSNEQYF. As DNA, the CDR3 is TGTGCCAGCAGTTACTCGAGACGGACAGGATCCAACGAGCAGTACTTC.

V and J are TRBV5-6 and TRBJ2-7; 9 nucleotides line up with TRBD1. Germline CDR1 and CDR2: SGHDT and YYEEEE. The CDR3 has 13 residues. J gave up 5 bases and V 4 bases, and 4 bases lay outside the gene matches. This chain's CDR3 is CASSKTGGHEQYF. The CDR3 DNA sequence: TGTGCCAGCAGCAAGACAGGGGGGCACGAGCAGTACTTC. Together with reference TRBV5-6 and TRBJ2-7, the CDR3 gives the full variable domain: DAGVTQSPTHLIKTRGQQVTLRCSPKSGHDTVSWYQQALGQGPQFIFQYYEEEERQRGNFPDRFSGHQFPNYSSELNVNALLLGDSALYLCASSKTGGHEQYFGPGTRLTVT.

This clone came up once. The CDR3 protein is CASSGAGNTIYF. Written as DNA, the CDR3 is TGTGCCAGCAGTGGGGCGGGAAACACCATATATTTT. The rearrangement uses TRBV27 and TRBJ1-3; possibly TRBD1 for D (5 bases). V was pared by 5 bases and J by 4 bases, with 6 bases between. CDR3 length: 12 amino acids. The germline V gene has CDR1 MNHEY and CDR2 SMNVEV (reference sequence).

The V call is TRBV28, the J call TRBJ2-2; 8 bases match TRBD2. With V trimmed by 4 bases and J by 6 bases, 7 bases remained unmatched. The CDR3 sequence is 15 residues long. In germline, CDR1 is MDHEN, CDR2 SYDVKM. CDR3 sequence: CASSWGTRGSGELFF. In DNA form, the CDR3 reads TGTGCCAGCAGTTGGGGGACTAGAGGGTCCGGGGAGCTGTTTTTT.

This sequence joins TRBV29-1 and TRBJ2-7; no definite D call. CDR1 and CDR2 (germline): SQVTM, ANQGSEA. The CDR3 sequence is 14 residues long. Trimming took off 4 bases at V and 0 bases at J, with 13 bases between the two ends. CDR3 in amino acids: CSVGNSLGSYEQYF. The DNA for the CDR3 is TGCAGCGTTGGGAACAGTCTGGGCTCCTACGAGCAGTACTTC.

CDR3 residues: CASSLSKGAEAFF. The CDR3 region has the DNA TGTGCCAGCAGTTTATCGAAGGGCGCTGAAGCTTTCTTT. V usage is TRBV27 and J usage is TRBJ1-1; D unresolved. The germline CDR1 and CDR2 sequences are MNHEY and SMNVEV (reference sequence). The CDR3 sequence is 13 residues long. The V gene lost 0 bases and the J gene lost 6 bases, with 8 bases spanning the gap.

The chain is built from TRBV9 and TRBJ1-6; D gene ambiguous. The CDR3 extends over 18 amino acids. The V and J ends lost 1 base and 0 bases respectively, with 14 bases between them. Germline V lookup: CDR1 SGDLS, CDR2 YYNGEE. Written as DNA, the CDR3 is TGTGCCAGCAGCGTAAGGGCGACTTCGAGCTCCTATAATTCACCCCTCCACTTT. It codes for CASSVRATSSSYNSPLHF.

The chain carries TRBV27 and TRBJ2-1; perhaps TRBD1 as D (6 bases). The CDR3 loop spans 13 amino acids. Germline CDR1 and CDR2: MNHEY and SMNVEV (reference sequence). Trimming removed 0 bases at V and 9 bases at J, with 9 bases between. DNA of the CDR3: TGTGCCAGCAGTTTATCACAGGGTGCTGAGCAGTTCTTC. This sequence encodes CASSLSQGAEQFF.

The chain is built from TRBV20-1 and TRBJ2-3, with a possible D match to TRBD1 (6 bases). This CDR3 has 11 amino acids. CDR1 is DFQATT and CDR2 is SNEGSKA in the germline V gene (reference sequence). Trimming removed 4 bases from V and 6 bases from J, with 8 bases in between. CDR3 DNA sequence: TGCAGTGCTACCCAGGGGGATACGCAGTATTTT. Translated: CSATQGDTQYF.

The chain couples TRBV7-2 to TRBJ2-1; 8 bases fit TRBD2. Germline loops: CDR1 SGHTA, CDR2 FQGNSA. The V gene end was trimmed by 2 bases and the J gene end by 14 bases; junction bases not matched to a gene: 8. The CDR3 loop spans 13 amino acids. CDR3 bases: TGTGCCAGCAGCTTAAAGGTGCGGGAGGCGGAGTTCTTC. Its translation: CASSLKVREAEFF.